The 20 T cell receptor beta chains below all came from one sample that was sequenced in a study of technical replicates of blood from a few donors. Profiled with immunoSEQ multiplex PCR; TCRdb holds only in-frame clones, not every one. The sample holds approximately 76,000 clones, 80% to 90% seen once. The source material was PBMCs. The origin of the receptors is a human donor in good health. Some clones in this sample may be carry-over from other donors' samples.

The chain joins TRBV2 to TRBJ1-1, with D possibly matching TRBD1 (6 bases). V dropped 7 bases and J dropped 3 bases, with 12 bases sitting between them. Germline CDR1 reads SNHLY; CDR2 reads FYNNEI. This CDR3 has 13 residues. Written as DNA, the CDR3 is TGTGCCAGCATTTCACAGGGATACACTGAAGCTTTCTTT. This codes for CASISQGYTEAFF. Filled out from reference TRBV2 and TRBJ1-1, the complete variable domain reads EPEVTQTPSHQVTQMGQEVILRCVPISNHLYFYWYRQILGQKVEFLVSFYNNEISEKSEIFDDQFSVERPDGSNFTLKIRSTKLEDSAMYFCASISQGYTEAFFGQGTRLTVV.

The chain joins TRBV11-3 to TRBJ1-4, with a tentative D call TRBD1 (5 bases). The CDR3 covers 15 residues. CDR1 is SGHNT, CDR2 YENEEA, per germline. Trimming removed 3 bases at V and 7 bases at J, with 15 bases between. The CDR3 DNA follows: TGTGCCAGCAGCTTCTCAGGGTGGTGTATTGAAAAACTGTTTTTT. It is translated as CASSFSGWCIEKLFF. Variable domain in full (rest from reference TRBV11-3 and TRBJ1-4): EAGVVQSPRYKIIEKKQPVAFWCNPISGHNTLYWYLQNLGQGPELLIRYENEEAVDDSQLPKDRFSAERLKGVDSTLKIQPAELGDSAVYLCASSFSGWCIEKLFFGSGTQLSVL.

The genes are TRBV6-5 and TRBJ2-7; D not certain. CDR1 is MNHEY, CDR2 SVGAGI, per germline. CDR3 length equals 15 residues. Trimming took 0 bases from V and 3 from J, leaving 12 bases between them. This CDR3 reads CASSYSKRVLYEQYF. The CDR3 DNA is TGTGCCAGCAGTTACTCGAAACGGGTCCTCTACGAGCAGTACTTC.

V gene TRBV5-1 combines with J gene TRBJ2-5; D ambiguous. Trimming shortened V by 4 bases and J by 7 bases, and 11 bases separated the two germline ends. The CDR3 consists of 12 residues. Germline CDR1 and CDR2: SGHRS and YFSETQ. DNA for the CDR3: TGCGCCAGCAGCCCTGGAGCGAGGACCCAGTACTTC. Protein product: CASSPGARTQYF.

The chain employs TRBV7-2 and TRBJ2-5; 8 positions match TRBD2. The CDR3 covers 16 residues. Trimming removed 1 base from V and 2 bases from J; junction bases left unmatched: 6. Germline V lookup: CDR1 SGHTA, CDR2 FQGNSA. Here the CDR3 DNA reads TGTGCCAGCAGCTTAGAACGGGGGGGGCTTCAAGAGACCCAGTACTTC. It codes for CASSLERGGLQETQYF.

V gene TRBV5-6 combines with J gene TRBJ2-2; the match to TRBD1 covers 7 bases. J lost 4 bases, V lost 0 bases, and 6 bases had no gene match. The CDR3 spans 16 residues. Germline V gene data show CDR1 as SGHDT and CDR2 as YYEEEE. The CDR3 region has the DNA TGTGCCAGCAGCTTGGCCAGGGGGAGTGGCACCGGGGAGCTGTTTTTT. Its protein is CASSLARGSGTGELFF.

The rearrangement links TRBV6-4 to TRBJ2-7; 11 bases map to TRBD2. Germline values: CDR1 MRHNA, CDR2 SNTAGT. The CDR3 consists of 15 residues. V lost 11 bases and J lost 1; bases outside the gene matches: 10. The CDR3 sequence is CAPTSLAGGSYEQYF. The CDR3 nucleotides read TGTGCCCCCACGTCGCTAGCGGGAGGATCCTACGAGCAGTACTTC.

The chain uses TRBV5-1 and TRBJ2-5; 7 bases are shared with TRBD2. Germline loops: CDR1 SGHRS, CDR2 YFSETQ. The V segment lost 3 bases and the J segment 3 bases; nucleotides outside the gene matches: 8. The CDR3 has 15 residues. The CDR3 region is CASSSYREVKETQYF. CDR3 coding DNA: TGCGCCAGCAGCTCTTACCGGGAGGTAAAAGAGACCCAGTACTTC. Combining the CDR3 with reference TRBV5-1 and TRBJ2-5 gives the whole variable domain KAGVTQTPRYLIKTRGQQVTLSCSPISGHRSVSWYQQTPGQGLQFLFEYFSETQRNKGNFPGRFSGRQFSNSRSEMNVSTLELGDSALYLCASSSYREVKETQYFGPGTRLLVL.

This rearrangement joins TRBV30 to TRBJ1-1; D is unclear. V was trimmed by 0 bases and J by 12 bases, leaving 17 bases between them. The CDR3 runs to 13 residues. Germline V gene lookup returns CDR1 GTSNPN and CDR2 SVGIG (reference sequence). The CDR3 sequence: CAWSVLRKQKTFF. The CDR3 bases are TGTGCCTGGAGTGTACTCCGGAAACAGAAAACTTTCTTT.

This clone was picked up many times. V and J are TRBV5-5 and TRBJ1-6; D may be TRBD1 (5 bases). Germline V gene data show CDR1 as SGHKS and CDR2 as YYEKEE (reference sequence). CDR3 length: 12 residues. Between the trimmed V and J ends, which lost 6 bases and 9 bases, there was a span of 10 bases. The CDR3 spells CASTWGVSPLHF. Here the CDR3 DNA reads TGTGCCAGCACTTGGGGGGTTTCACCCCTCCACTTT.

This chain joins TRBV30 and TRBJ2-1, with TRBD1 matching over 7 bases. With V trimmed by 2 bases and J by 9 bases, 7 bases remained unmatched. Germline V gene data show CDR1 as GTSNPN and CDR2 as SVGIG (reference sequence). This CDR3 has 13 amino acids. The CDR3 nucleotides read TGTGCCTGGAGTTCAGACAGGGCGGGTGAGCAGTTCTTC. Translating gives CAWSSDRAGEQFF.

This chain joins TRBV7-9 and TRBJ2-7; the match to TRBD2 covers 7 bases. This CDR3 comprises 15 residues. V lost 5 bases to trimming and J lost 4 bases; unmatched junction nucleotides: 11. The germline V gene has CDR1 SEHNR and CDR2 FQNEAQ (reference sequence). In nucleotides, the CDR3 is TGTGCCAGCAGCCCGAGATGGGGGGGGGTATACGAGCAGTACTTC. Its protein product is CASSPRWGGVYEQYF.

The chain carries TRBV27 and TRBJ1-5; 10 bases are shared with TRBD1. The CDR3 extends over 17 amino acids. V shed 5 bases, J shed 1 base, and the junction held 8 bases outside the gene matches. CDR1 is MNHEY, CDR2 SMNVEV, per germline (reference sequence). The CDR3 region has the DNA TGTGCCAGCAGTCCCGGACAGGGGGTTGGGAGCAATCAGCCCCAGCATTTT. Translation gives CASSPGQGVGSNQPQHF.

The V gene is TRBV29-1, the J gene TRBJ2-1; D gene unclear. The V gene's germline CDR1 is SQVTM and CDR2 ANQGSEA. The ends were cut back, 4 bases at V and 4 bases at J, with 5 bases in the middle. The CDR3 is 11 amino acids. Here the CDR3 DNA reads TGCAGCGTTGTCAGATACAATGAGCAGTTCTTC. The encoded protein is CSVVRYNEQFF.

This chain connects TRBV5-1 to TRBJ1-4, with D possibly being TRBD1 (5 bases). V was shortened by 0 bases and J by 6 bases, with 9 bases between the two germline ends. This CDR3 is 14 amino acids long. CDR1 is SGHRS and CDR2 is YFSETQ in the germline V gene. CDR3 bases: TGCGCCAGCAGCTTGGCAGGAGGGGATGAAAAACTGTTTTTT. Protein sequence: CASSLAGGDEKLFF. The whole variable domain, filled in from reference TRBV5-1 and TRBJ1-4, reads KAGVTQTPRYLIKTRGQQVTLSCSPISGHRSVSWYQQTPGQGLQFLFEYFSETQRNKGNFPGRFSGRQFSNSRSEMNVSTLELGDSALYLCASSLAGGDEKLFFGSGTQLSVL.

The CDR3 loop is CASSQPGGSENSPLHF. The DNA of the CDR3 is TGCGCCAGCAGCCAACCTGGTGGGAGTGAGAATTCACCCCTCCACTTT. The V call is TRBV4-1, the J call TRBJ1-6; D uncertain. Trimming shortened V by 2 bases and J by 7 bases, and 15 bases separated the two germline ends. Germline V CDR1 and CDR2: MGHRA, YSYEKL. This CDR3 is 16 amino acids long.

This chain joins TRBV4-3 and TRBJ1-2, with 10 bases identical to TRBD1. The CDR3 has 15 amino acids. V lost 4 bases to trimming and J lost 4 bases; unmatched junction nucleotides: 6. Germline V lookup: CDR1 LGHNA, CDR2 YSLEER. The chain's CDR3 is CASSLWDRGSYGYTF. The CDR3 DNA reads TGCGCCAGCAGCCTTTGGGACAGGGGCTCCTATGGCTACACCTTC.

This chain links TRBV27 with TRBJ2-7; D gene unclear. This CDR3 is built from 13 residues. Per germline, CDR1 MNHEY and CDR2 SMNVEV (reference sequence). Between the trimmed V and J ends, which lost 2 bases and 3 bases, there was a span of 8 bases. The CDR3 DNA follows: TGTGCCAGCAGTTTACGCGAATACTACGAGCAGTACTTC. Translation: CASSLREYYEQYF.

This clone has more than one count but fewer than ten. This sequence joins TRBV7-3 and TRBJ1-1; TRBD1 agrees at 8 bases. This CDR3 comprises 13 residues. Germline-derived CDR1 and CDR2 are SGHTA and FQGTGA. Trimming took 5 bases from V and 4 from J; bases not matched to a gene: 3. The CDR3 loop is CASSVQGATEAFF. The CDR3 coding sequence is TGTGCCAGCAGCGTCCAGGGGGCCACTGAAGCTTTCTTT.

The chain employs TRBV5-1 and TRBJ1-6; D perhaps matches TRBD1 (6 bases). V was shortened by 2 bases and J by 3 bases, with 9 bases between the two germline ends. In germline, CDR1 is SGHRS, CDR2 YFSETQ. CDR3 length: 15 amino acids. CDR3: CASSLQGNYNSPLHF. The CDR3 DNA sequence: TGCGCCAGCAGCTTACAGGGAAACTATAATTCACCCCTCCACTTT.